Listed below are T cell receptor beta chains from one sample, sequenced in a study of blood T cell repertoires in COVID-19. Only in-frame clones appear in the TCRdb table, and some are missing; sequencing was by immunoSEQ multiplex PCR. Among a few hundred thousand clones listed, approximately 79% were seen once. The sample was PBMCs or T cells enriched from blood (not recorded which). The receptor set was obtained from a man in his thirties or forties with acute COVID-19. The CDR3 runs from the conserved cysteine through the conserved F or W. Not all rows give a size; the values are once, few, many and, for expanded clones, a class.

v_call	j_call	cdr3_length	clone_size	cdr3_aa
TRBV19	TRBJ1-1	13	few	CAVETGGYTEAFF
TRBV6-5	TRBJ1-1	12	few	CASSYAGGRAFF
TRBV11-2	TRBJ1-2	15	.	CASSLGEGIDYGYTF
TRBV19	TRBJ2-3	16	.	CASSIDPSGYTDTQYF
TRBV7-2	TRBJ1-2	14	.	CASSFRGQGDGYTF
TRBV10-3	TRBJ1-4	15	.	CAISEEGTGGEKLFF
TRBV6-1	TRBJ2-5	17	.	CASSAPSGSLFQETQYF
TRBV7-8	TRBJ1-5	12	.	CASTLGEQPQHF
TRBV14	TRBJ1-2	14	.	CASSQESGNYGYTF
TRBV2	TRBJ2-3	14	.	CASRPGLSTDTQYF
TRBV11-3	TRBJ2-1	16	once	CASSLDLRREISEQFF
TRBV5-6	TRBJ1-5	15	.	CASSLRQSSNQPQHF
TRBV9	TRBJ2-6	17	.	CASSVGTGNSGANVLTF
TRBV5-1	TRBJ1-6	18	.	CASSSAPGQGTDNSPLHF
TRBV30	TRBJ1-1	12	.	CAWSRGMTEAFF
TRBV19	TRBJ1-4	13	.	CASSVQGREKLFF
TRBV15	TRBJ1-4	13	once	CAAGTGGNEKLFF
TRBV5-5	TRBJ2-3	15	.	CASTLGSGGADTQYF
TRBV12-5	TRBJ1-5	14	.	CASGTQGAAQPQHF
TRBV9	TRBJ1-2	16	.	CASSGTSQGAPYGYTF
TRBV18	TRBJ1-1	13	.	CASSGQRNTEAFF
TRBV16	TRBJ1-2	15	once	CASSLRGQSTGGYTF
TRBV11-3	TRBJ2-1	16	.	CASSLRKGQGANEQFF
TRBV5-8	TRBJ2-5	11	.	CASSLQETQYF
TRBV5-1	TRBJ1-6	14	.	CASSNGRSNSPLHF
TRBV28	TRBJ2-1	15	few	CASSFGLAPRDEQFF
TRBV28	TRBJ1-1	13	.	CASSVLLENEAFF
TRBV19	TRBJ2-2	16	.	CASSRGTNSNTGELFF
TRBV19	TRBJ2-2	15	.	CASSPGGGITGELFF
TRBV11-2	TRBJ2-2	15	few	CASSFGQVNTGELFF
TRBV2	TRBJ1-5	14	.	CASSGRVGNQPQHF
TRBV28	TRBJ1-4	16	once	CASNPTPRVPHEKLFF
TRBV5-1	TRBJ1-5	16	.	CASSLGSTGNAQPQHF
TRBV3-1/TRBV3-2	TRBJ2-5	18	.	CASSQQPHQTAYQETQYF
TRBV5-1	TRBJ1-1	14	.	CASSLTGVVAEAFF
TRBV19	TRBJ1-2	14	.	CASSISPGSLGYTF
TRBV10-3	TRBJ2-5	14	once	CAISEQGALETQYF
TRBV28	TRBJ2-3	17	once	CASSKLAGGPGTDTQYF
TRBV4-3	TRBJ2-3	18	.	CASSQARREYPSTDTQYF
TRBV9	TRBJ1-6	14	.	CASSAGTAGHILHF
TRBV5-6	TRBJ1-1	13	.	CASSPDRGPEAFF
TRBV11-3	TRBJ2-1	14	.	CASSLSLGGDEQFF
TRBV6-5	TRBJ2-1	15	.	CASSYEGLTRGEQFF
TRBV11-3	TRBJ2-5	13	.	CASVPGGQETQYF
TRBV5-6	TRBJ1-5	14	.	CASSWSGEGQPQHF
TRBV4-1	TRBJ1-1	16	.	CASSQTITQGNTEAFF
TRBV14	TRBJ1-2	15	once	CASSQDERQRDGYTF
TRBV7-9	TRBJ2-1	15	.	CASSSRLAGSNEQFF